Included here is one TCR beta chain sequence, with context. Its antigen is unknown. This sample was taken from a study of T-cell reconstitution after alpha-beta-depleted transplantation in children. The study's findings and limits: A year had passed since transplant, and T-cell counts and diversity by then came mostly from newly produced T cells.

Unique molecular identifiers were incorporated when the TCRbeta library was constructed. MiXCR, run by TCRdb on the PCR reads, gives a single entry per CDR3 protein. The data contain 300,000 to 400,000 distinct CDR3 sequences, around 15% of them singletons. CDR1 is SQVTM, CDR2 ANQGSEA, per germline. The CDR3 is 12 residues long. Trimming left V 4 bases short and J 10 bases short, with 14 bases between. The sequence was collected from a male patient between 2 and 10 years old who had a stem cell transplant for acute lymphoblastic leukemia, so the T cells may come from the graft donor. J is TRBJ2-1 and V is TRBV29-1, with D unresolved. Sequenced here: PBMCs, mostly from graft donor cells, sampled 360 days after TCRalphabeta/CD19-depleted stem cell transplant. CDR3 loop: CSVAFSYEEQFF. The CDR3 region has the DNA TGCAGCGTTGCTTTCTCCTACGAGGAGCAGTTCTTC.